Listed below are T cell receptor beta chains from one sample, sequenced in a study of T-cell reconstitution after alpha-beta-depleted transplantation in children. TCRdb fed the PCR reads into MiXCR, producing one record per CDR3 protein. The sample has approximately 650,000 distinct CDR3 sequences, under 15% seen once. This sample comprised PBMCs, obtained before TCRalphabeta/CD19-depleted stem cell transplant. These TCRs come from a girl aged 2 to 9 with congenital amegakaryocytic thrombocytopenia, due to receive a stem cell transplant. The CDR3 runs from the conserved cysteine through the conserved F or W. A D gene is named only where the DNA matches it firmly. A clone size is listed for some rows: how often the clone was seen (once, few, many), or a class if it is expanded.

DNA: TGTGCCAGCTGTTTAAGGGGCTACGAGCAGTACTTC
CDR3: CASCLRGYEQYF
V: TRBV2
J: TRBJ2-7
size: .
D: .

DNA: TGCAGTGCTAGGCCGACAGCTACCTACGAGCAGTACTTC
CDR3: CSARPTATYEQYF
V: TRBV20-1
J: TRBJ2-7
size: .
D: .

DNA: TGCAGTGCTAGAGGCCCCCCCAACGGCGGTACGCAGTATTTT
CDR3: CSARGPPNGGTQYF
V: TRBV20-1
J: TRBJ2-3
size: many
D: .

DNA: TGCGCCAGCAGTCCCGAGGTGGGCCCCCGGTACAATGAGCAGTTCTTC
CDR3: CASSPEVGPRYNEQFF
V: TRBV4-1
J: TRBJ2-1
size: .
D: .

DNA: TGTGCCAGTATTCTAGCGGGAGGGGTATTGAATGAGCAGTTCTTC
CDR3: CASILAGGVLNEQFF
V: TRBV2
J: TRBJ2-1
size: .
D: TRBD2

DNA: TGCGCCAGCAGCTTCTCCCCAGCGAACACCGGGGAGCTGTTTTTT
CDR3: CASSFSPANTGELFF
V: TRBV5-1
J: TRBJ2-2
size: many
D: .

DNA: TGCAGCGTCGGACTACGCCCCTACAATGAGCAGTTCTTC
CDR3: CSVGLRPYNEQFF
V: TRBV29-1
J: TRBJ2-1
size: many
D: .

DNA: TGTGCCGCATCACAGGGAGGGACGTCCGGGGAGCTGTTTTTT
CDR3: CAASQGGTSGELFF
V: TRBV24-1
J: TRBJ2-2
size: few
D: .

DNA: TGTGCCAGCAGCTTAGCTACCAGATATCCGCAGTATTTT
CDR3: CASSLATRYPQYF
V: TRBV7-2
J: TRBJ2-3
size: few
D: .

DNA: TGTGCCAGCCGGGACCAGCCCTACGAGCAGTACTTC
CDR3: CASRDQPYEQYF
V: TRBV12-3/TRBV12-4
J: TRBJ2-7
size: few
D: .

DNA: TGCGCCAGCCTTAGCAGGGGCCTCGAAAGCTCCTACGAGCAGTACTTC
CDR3: CASLSRGLESSYEQYF
V: TRBV5-1
J: TRBJ2-7
size: many
D: .

DNA: TGTGCCAGCAGAGTTCAGGTCAATGAGCAGTTCTTC
CDR3: CASRVQVNEQFF
V: TRBV5-8
J: TRBJ2-1
size: many
D: .

DNA: TGTGCCAGCAGCTTAAGGACTAGCCTAGAGGAAACAGATACGCAGTATTTT
CDR3: CASSLRTSLEETDTQYF
V: TRBV12-3/TRBV12-4
J: TRBJ2-3
size: many
D: TRBD2

DNA: TGTGCCAGCACCCGGAGGGCTAGCGGGAGGGCCACCGGGGAGCTGTTTTTT
CDR3: CASTRRASGRATGELFF
V: TRBV27
J: TRBJ2-2
size: .
D: TRBD2

DNA: TGCGCCAGCCGCAATACAGGACTAGCGGGAGCCGGGGAGCTGTTTTTT
CDR3: CASRNTGLAGAGELFF
V: TRBV5-1
J: TRBJ2-2
size: .
D: TRBD2

DNA: TGCAGCATTCGACCCTCCAGCTCCTACAATGAGCAGTTCTTC
CDR3: CSIRPSSSYNEQFF
V: TRBV29-1
J: TRBJ2-1
size: few
D: .

DNA: TGCAGCGTTCCCCCCAGTTACCTAGCTCCCAATGAGCAGTTCTTC
CDR3: CSVPPSYLAPNEQFF
V: TRBV29-1
J: TRBJ2-1
size: many
D: .

DNA: TGCAGCGTTGATTCGCTAGCGGGAGGCAATGAGCAGTTCTTC
CDR3: CSVDSLAGGNEQFF
V: TRBV29-1
J: TRBJ2-1
size: many
D: TRBD2

DNA: TGTGCCAGCAGTCGCGGACTAGCGGGTGGGGTGGCAGATACGCAGTATTTT
CDR3: CASSRGLAGGVADTQYF
V: TRBV6-1
J: TRBJ2-3
size: many
D: TRBD2

DNA: TGTGCCAGCAGCCGGGGGGAGGGTCTGTCGACCGGGGAGCTGTTTTTT
CDR3: CASSRGEGLSTGELFF
V: TRBV6-1
J: TRBJ2-2
size: few
D: TRBD2

DNA: TGTGCCAGCAGTTACTTCCAGGGGTACACTGAAGCTTTCTTT
CDR3: CASSYFQGYTEAFF
V: TRBV6-5
J: TRBJ1-1
size: many
D: .

DNA: TGTGCCAGCAGCTTGGTCATCGGGAGGGCCGGGTACGAGCAGTACTTC
CDR3: CASSLVIGRAGYEQYF
V: TRBV5-4
J: TRBJ2-7
size: .
D: TRBD2

DNA: TGCAGTGCCAAACCCGGGCCAGGGCCGGGCGGCTACACCTTC
CDR3: CSAKPGPGPGGYTF
V: TRBV20-1
J: TRBJ1-2
size: many
D: .

DNA: TGTGCCACCAGCAGAGACGTTGGAAGGTACACAGATACGCAGTATTTT
CDR3: CATSRDVGRYTDTQYF
V: TRBV15
J: TRBJ2-3
size: .
D: .

DNA: TGTGCCAGCAGCTTAGGGGTCGGCGGGACAGATACGCAGTATTTT
CDR3: CASSLGVGGTDTQYF
V: TRBV11-2
J: TRBJ2-3
size: .
D: .

DNA: TGCAGCGTTGAATTCGGACAGCCCGGGTTGACCCAGTACTTC
CDR3: CSVEFGQPGLTQYF
V: TRBV29-1
J: TRBJ2-5
size: many
D: .

DNA: TGCAGTGGCGGGACTAGCGGGAGAGTGGGCCAAGAGACCCAGTACTTC
CDR3: CSGGTSGRVGQETQYF
V: TRBV20-1
J: TRBJ2-5
size: few
D: TRBD2

DNA: TGTGCCAGCCACCGGGACAGGAACTTGAACACTGAAGCTTTCTTT
CDR3: CASHRDRNLNTEAFF
V: TRBV12-3/TRBV12-4
J: TRBJ1-1
size: many
D: TRBD1

DNA: TGTGCCATCAGGCCAGAAGATGACTATGAAAAACTGTTTTTT
CDR3: CAIRPEDDYEKLFF
V: TRBV10-3
J: TRBJ1-4
size: .
D: .

DNA: TGCAGTGCTCCGGGACTAGCGGGGGGATACGAGCAGTACTTC
CDR3: CSAPGLAGGYEQYF
V: TRBV20-1
J: TRBJ2-7
size: .
D: TRBD2

DNA: TGTGCCAGCAGCCAATCCGGGGGGCTAGAGACCCAGTACTTC
CDR3: CASSQSGGLETQYF
V: TRBV3-1
J: TRBJ2-5
size: few
D: .

DNA: TGTGCCAGCATCCTCACTTCGAACACCGGGGAGCTGTTTTTT
CDR3: CASILTSNTGELFF
V: TRBV6-1
J: TRBJ2-2
size: many
D: .

DNA: TGTGCCAGCGCCTTATCGGATAACACCGGGGAGCTGTTTTTT
CDR3: CASALSDNTGELFF
V: TRBV19
J: TRBJ2-2
size: many
D: .

DNA: TGTGCCAGCAGCTTAGCTACCGGTATTTGGGACGAGCAGTACTTC
CDR3: CASSLATGIWDEQYF
V: TRBV7-6
J: TRBJ2-7
size: many
D: .

DNA: TGTGCCAGCAGCAAAACAGACTGGACTCAGTTCTTC
CDR3: CASSKTDWTQFF
V: TRBV12-3/TRBV12-4
J: TRBJ2-1
size: many
D: .

DNA: TGTGCCAGCAGCTTAGCGCGACTGTTTAGAAAAGAGACCCAGTACTTC
CDR3: CASSLARLFRKETQYF
V: TRBV7-8
J: TRBJ2-5
size: many
D: .

DNA: TGTGCCAACCGAAGACAAGGGGCAGCCACTGAAGCTTTCTTT
CDR3: CANRRQGAATEAFF
V: TRBV12-3/TRBV12-4
J: TRBJ1-1
size: .
D: .